A single sample gave rise to the 12 T cell receptor beta chains below, sequenced in a study of T-cell reconstitution after alpha-beta-depleted transplantation in children. Preparing the TCRbeta library involved the use of unique molecular identifiers. Using its own MiXCR run on the PCR reads, TCRdb lists one record per CDR3 protein. Here the sample spans 500,000 to 600,000 distinct CDR3 sequences, 20% to 30% being singletons. Specimen: PBMCs, collected before TCRalphabeta/CD19-depleted stem cell transplant. The receptor source for this set is a boy less than two years old with Wiskott-Aldrich syndrome, due to receive a stem cell transplant.

This clonotype turned up a few times. The chain joins TRBV27 to TRBJ1-5, with no clear D. CDR3 length: 13 amino acids. CDR1 and CDR2 (germline): MNHEY, SMNVEV (reference sequence). V was clipped by 4 bases and J by 0 bases, with 4 bases between them. CDR3 protein: CASSSTSNQPQHF. In nucleotides, the CDR3 is TGTGCCAGCAGTTCAACTAGCAATCAGCCCCAGCATTTT.

CDR3 protein: CASSLRRGGGNTIYF. For the CDR3, the DNA is TGTGCCAGCAGTCTACGCAGGGGTGGGGGAAACACCATATATTTT. V and J are TRBV12-3 or TRBV12-4 and TRBJ1-3; D is perhaps TRBD1 (6 bases). V dropped 5 bases and J dropped 4 bases, with 15 bases sitting between them. The CDR3 extends over 15 amino acids.

This chain links TRBV10-3 with TRBJ2-3; TRBD1 matches 9 bases. Trimming removed 3 bases from V and 4 bases from J; junction bases left unmatched: 5. The germline V gene encodes CDR1 ENHRY and CDR2 SYGVKD. The CDR3 spans 15 residues. The CDR3 DNA follows: TGTGCCATCAGTGATGGGGGACAGGGCCCAGATACGCAGTATTTT. As protein: CAISDGGQGPDTQYF.

V and J are TRBV20-1 and TRBJ2-3; unclear D gene. Trimming cost V 6 bases and J 1 base, with 8 bases left between them. Germline V gene data show CDR1 as DFQATT and CDR2 as SNEGSKA (reference sequence). CDR3 size: 12 residues. CDR3 protein: CSANWGTDTQYF. The CDR3 DNA is TGCAGTGCCAACTGGGGCACAGATACGCAGTATTTT.

The rearrangement joins TRBV3-1 to TRBJ1-3; no reliable D call. Germline V gene data show CDR1 as LGHDT and CDR2 as YNNKEL (reference sequence). The length of the CDR3 is 18 residues. Deletions cut 0 bases from V and 0 bases from J, with 15 bases between. The CDR3 DNA reads as TGTGCCAGCAGCCAAGAAATGCCACGGGTAAACTCTGGAAACACCATATATTTT. Translation gives CASSQEMPRVNSGNTIYF.

Worth noting for this clonotype: Its ends do not fully match the called genes, so a read error is possible. CDR3: CAISEYGTNQPQHF. The DNA of the CDR3 is TGTGCCATCAGTGAGTACGGGACCAATCAGCCCCAGCATTTC. The V and J genes are TRBV10-3 and TRBJ1-5; TRBD1 is a possible D gene (5 bases). CDR3 size: 14 residues. Germline V gene sequence: CDR1 ENHRY, CDR2 SYGVKD.

The table lists this clonotype with a few counts. The J gene is TRBJ2-7, the V gene TRBV15, with 11 nucleotides matching TRBD1. From germline, CDR1 is LNHNV and CDR2 YYDKDF (reference sequence). V was pared by 2 bases and J by 3 bases, with 3 bases of the junction left unmatched. This CDR3 spans 15 amino acids. The CDR3, as DNA: TGTGCCACCAGCAGATCCGGGACAGGGGGCTACGAGCAGTACTTC. This codes for CATSRSGTGGYEQYF.

This clonotype has only one observation. V is TRBV7-8 and J is TRBJ1-1; D gene unclear. CDR3 size: 17 residues. Germline loops: CDR1 SGHVS, CDR2 FQNEAQ. Trimming left V 9 bases short and J 7 bases short, with 30 bases between. The CDR3, as DNA: TGTGCCAGTATCGAACTTTCTGGGTCCCTGGCGGGAAATGAAGCTTTCTTT. Translated: CASIELSGSLAGNEAFF.

This clonotype was seen only a few times. This rearrangement joins TRBV10-3 to TRBJ2-3; the match to TRBD2 covers 7 bases. V was clipped by 5 bases and J by 4 bases; unmatched bases: 15. CDR1 and CDR2 (germline): ENHRY, SYGVKD. The length of the CDR3 is 17 residues. CDR3 protein: CAISKHMGEGRADTQYF. The CDR3 DNA reads as TGTGCCATCAGTAAACATATGGGGGAGGGCCGGGCAGATACGCAGTATTTT.

This clonotype was seen more than once but under ten times. The chain has TRBV29-1 and TRBJ2-3, with 11 bases aligning to TRBD2. The germline V gene has CDR1 SQVTM and CDR2 ANQGSEA. CDR3 size: 15 residues. J was trimmed by 0 bases and V by 3 bases; bases with no gene match: 2. The CDR3 DNA reads TGCAGCGTTGAGACTAGCGGGGCGAGCACAGATACGCAGTATTTT. Translation: CSVETSGASTDTQYF.

The rearrangement links TRBV5-1 to TRBJ2-3, with D possibly TRBD2 on 6 matching bases. Trimming cost V 5 bases and J 3 bases, with 28 bases left between them. Germline V gives CDR1 SGHRS, CDR2 YFSETQ. This CDR3 has 19 residues. The CDR3 sequence: CASSGRSRQVAGSTDTQYF. The CDR3 DNA is TGCGCCAGCAGTGGGAGGTCGAGACAAGTAGCCGGGAGTACAGATACGCAGTATTTT.

This clonotype was seen more than once but under ten times. The rearrangement links TRBV4-1 to TRBJ1-2; no clear D. There are 13 residues in the CDR3. Trimming left V 1 base short and J 8 bases short, with 11 bases between. Germline CDR1 MGHRA, CDR2 YSYEKL. CDR3 nucleotide sequence: TGCGCCAGCAGCCAAGGAGGAGGGATGGGCTACACCTTC. Translating it yields CASSQGGGMGYTF.